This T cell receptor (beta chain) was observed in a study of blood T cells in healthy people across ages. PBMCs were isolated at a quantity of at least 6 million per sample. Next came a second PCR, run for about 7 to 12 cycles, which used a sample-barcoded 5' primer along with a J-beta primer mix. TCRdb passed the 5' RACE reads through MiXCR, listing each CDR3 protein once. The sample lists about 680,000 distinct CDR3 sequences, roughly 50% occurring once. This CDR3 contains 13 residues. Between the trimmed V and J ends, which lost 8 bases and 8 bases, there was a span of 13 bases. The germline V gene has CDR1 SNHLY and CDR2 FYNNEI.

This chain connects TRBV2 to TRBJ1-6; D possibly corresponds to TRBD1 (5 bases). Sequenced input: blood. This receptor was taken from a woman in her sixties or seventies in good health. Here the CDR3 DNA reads TGTGCCAGCCTGGGGCTAAGACATTCACCCCTCCACTTT. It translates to CASLGLRHSPLHF.